In its sample, the clone carrying this T cell receptor beta chain was seen a few times. Antigen: not known. These data are taken from a study of cytomegalovirus exposure and HLA in healthy donors. Trimming cost V 0 bases and J 2 bases, with 17 bases left between them. There are 17 residues in the CDR3. Study-wide results and limits: A later analysis reportedly found that, within productive TCRs, an Asian-associated ancestry cluster had fewer N-insertions than the mean observed across the roughly 670 donors. Reportedly, HLA-A and HLA-B alleles of most subjects were accurately predicted from TCR beta. One variant, a missense change in DCLRE1C, was linked in a later analysis to TCR beta V- and J-gene trimming.

13 Jbeta primers and 60 Vbeta primers were used for the PCR. The method was immunoSEQ multiplex PCR; TCRdb's version includes in-frame clones alone and lacks a portion of them. The top ten clones hold 2.4% of a sample with more than 100,000 clones, approximately 61% of them seen once. This receptor was identified in a woman aged 40 to 49 in good health and CMV-seronegative. Sequencing was done on a sample of PBMCs. The V gene is TRBV5-3, the J gene TRBJ2-5; possibly TRBD2 for D (5 bases). TRBV5-3 has ORF status, its function being uncertain. The CDR3 coding sequence is TGTGCCAGAAGCTTGGGGCTTGGGGAGCAGGAACAAGAGACCCAGTACTTC. Encoded protein: CARSLGLGEQEQETQYF.